This T cell receptor (beta chain) emerged from a study of blood T cells in healthy people across ages. Findings and limits, study-wide: Roughly linear declines in TCR beta diversity per million T cells occurred with age. Whereas aged donors had fewer naive CD4+ cells, long-lived donors had more of them and higher diversity. There was a strong correlation between TCR beta diversity and naive T cell percentage.

It was with a sample-barcoded 5' primer and a J-beta primer mix that a second PCR of roughly 7 to 12 cycles was run. Sequencing recovered at least 2.5 million CDR3-containing paired-end reads from each sample. TCRdb ran MiXCR on the 5' RACE reads and lists one entry per CDR3 protein. The data hold over 1,500,000 distinct CDR3 sequences, with about two fifths observed a single time. Concerning this clonotype: The antigen is undetermined.

Sequences were obtained from blood. The receptor's source is a human donor in good health.

The chain's CDR3 is CSATGQFDQPQHF. CDR3 DNA sequence: TGCAGTGCCACGGGACAGTTCGATCAGCCCCAGCATTTT. The chain has TRBV20-1 and TRBJ1-5; 7 bases are a match to TRBD1. The germline CDR1 and CDR2 sequences are DFQATT and SNEGSKA (reference sequence). The CDR3 totals 13 residues. Germline trimming cut 6 bases from V and 5 bases from J; bases unmatched to any gene: 7.